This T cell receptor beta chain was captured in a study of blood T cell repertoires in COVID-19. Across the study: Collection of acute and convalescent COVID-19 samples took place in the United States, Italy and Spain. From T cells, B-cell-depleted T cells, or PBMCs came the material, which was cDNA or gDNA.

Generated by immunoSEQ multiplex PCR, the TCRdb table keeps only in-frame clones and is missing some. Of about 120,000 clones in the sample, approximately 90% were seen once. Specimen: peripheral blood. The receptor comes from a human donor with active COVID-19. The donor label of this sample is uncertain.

This CDR3 is CASSIGLTTDTQYF. CDR3 coding DNA: TGTGCCAGCAGTATCGGACTCACCACAGATACGCAGTATTTT. The chain joins TRBV28 to TRBJ2-3, with a weak D call TRBD2 (5 bases). V was clipped by 5 bases and J by 2 bases, with 11 bases between them. Looked up from germline, CDR1 is MDHEN and CDR2 is SYDVKM. CDR3 length: 14 residues.